This TCR beta chain is drawn from a study of blood T cell repertoires in COVID-19. Overall study context: Both acute and convalescent COVID-19 samples were obtained from the United States, Italy and Spain. Sample material is recorded as cDNA or gDNA derived from T cells, B-cell-depleted T cells, or PBMCs.

As processed by the authors: How many nucleated cells were present was estimated from reference gene primer amplification. TCRdb's copy holds only in-frame clones and misses some; the assay was immunoSEQ multiplex PCR. The DNA gave D and trimming, while V, J and clone size come from that table. Of under 200,000 clones listed, 65% to 85% were seen once; the top ten hold 9.1%. After removal of 5 bases from V and 0 bases from J, the junction contained 7 bases not matched to a gene. The CDR3 consists of 16 residues. Germline-derived CDR1 and CDR2 are MDHEN and SYDVKM. This clone was detected a few times. The sequenced material came from peripheral blood. This sequence joins TRBV28 and TRBJ1-5, with 7 bases fitting TRBD1. This clonotype was sampled from a woman of 80 years or more with active or convalescent COVID-19. CDR3 sequence: CASSKSGQTSNQPQHF. DNA of the CDR3: TGTGCCAGCAGTAAATCGGGACAGACTAGCAATCAGCCCCAGCATTTT.